Listed below are T cell receptor beta chains from one sample, sequenced in a study of early T cells in non-severe SARS-CoV-2 infection. Using its own MiXCR run on the 5' RACE reads, TCRdb lists one record per CDR3 protein. Of about 59,000 distinct CDR3 sequences listed, roughly an eighth were seen once; the top ten hold roughly 8.8%. The sample in question was whole blood, obtained at baseline. Receptors were obtained from an adult who was a healthcare worker with PCR-confirmed SARS-CoV-2 infection or an uninfected control (not recorded which). The CDR3 runs from the conserved cysteine through the conserved F or W. A D gene is named only where the DNA matches it firmly. Clone sizes are given selectively: once, few, many, or a class where the clone is expanded.

size	V	D	J	CDR3	DNA
-	TRBV11-1	TRBD2	TRBJ2-1	CASSPLIAGGGQFF	TGTGCCAGCAGCCCCTTAATAGCGGGAGGGGGACAGTTCTTC
-	TRBV5-1	TRBD2	TRBJ2-7	CASSQGLAGEKSGTKISQYF	TGCGCCAGCAGCCAGGGACTAGCGGGAGAGAAGAGCGGGACGAAGATCTCGCAGTACTTC
few	TRBV10-3	TRBD2	TRBJ2-7	CATSTSRNSYEQYF	TGTGCCACTTCGACTAGCCGTAACTCCTACGAGCAGTACTTC
many	TRBV12-3/TRBV12-4	-	TRBJ2-1	CASSPRQEQFF	TGTGCCAGCAGTCCACGACAAGAGCAGTTCTTC
-	TRBV25-1	-	TRBJ1-5	CASSDGNQPQHF	TGTGCCAGCAGTGACGGGAATCAGCCCCAGCATTTT
-	TRBV14	-	TRBJ2-6	CASSQISRSSGANVLTF	TGTGCCAGCAGCCAAATATCGAGGAGCTCTGGGGCCAACGTCCTGACTTTC
-	TRBV11-2	TRBD1	TRBJ2-1	CASSLGTGENEQFF	TGTGCCAGCAGCTTAGGGACAGGGGAGAATGAGCAGTTCTTC
-	TRBV27	TRBD1	TRBJ1-6	CATRGLGQNYSPLHF	TGTGCCACCAGGGGTTTGGGACAGAACTATTCACCCCTCCACTTT
-	TRBV18	-	TRBJ1-4	CASSSEGYYEKLFF	TGTGCCAGCTCTTCGGAGGGCTATTATGAAAAACTGTTTTTT
-	TRBV6-4	-	TRBJ2-3	CASSQGWTDTQYF	TGTGCCAGTTCTCAGGGGTGGACAGATACGCAGTATTTT
few	TRBV6-4	-	TRBJ2-1	CASSESGDPYNEQFF	TGTGCCAGCAGTGAATCAGGGGACCCCTACAATGAGCAGTTCTTC
few	TRBV7-9	-	TRBJ2-7	CASSLTGSTYEQYF	TGTGCCAGCAGCCTGACAGGATCCACCTACGAGCAGTACTTC
-	TRBV20-1	-	TRBJ1-4	CSAAGGRANEKLFF	TGCAGTGCCGCCGGGGGGCGGGCTAATGAAAAACTGTTTTTT
-	TRBV20-1	TRBD2	TRBJ2-1	CSARAGLDNEQFF	TGCAGTGCTAGAGCGGGACTAGACAATGAGCAGTTCTTC
few	TRBV28	TRBD2	TRBJ2-7	CASSPRGVLSYEQYF	TGTGCCAGCAGTCCCCGGGGGGTCCTCTCCTACGAGCAGTACTTC
few	TRBV19	-	TRBJ2-7	CASSKRGPTYEQYF	TGTGCCAGTAGTAAACGGGGCCCGACCTACGAGCAGTACTTC
-	TRBV7-3	-	TRBJ2-1	CASSLTVGQSSSYNEQFF	TGTGCCAGCAGCTTAACTGTGGGACAATCGAGCTCCTACAATGAGCAGTTCTTC
-	TRBV29-1	TRBD1	TRBJ1-4	CSVPTTGEGGKLFF	TGCAGCGTCCCGACCACAGGGGAAGGGGGAAAACTGTTTTTT
-	TRBV9	-	TRBJ2-3	CASSHLANADTQYF	TGTGCCAGCAGCCATCTAGCGAATGCAGATACGCAGTATTTT
few	TRBV29-1	TRBD2	TRBJ2-1	CSVDASGIYNEQFF	TGCAGCGTTGATGCTAGCGGGATCTACAATGAGCAGTTCTTC
many	TRBV20-1	TRBD1	TRBJ1-5	CSVGRGLWGNQPQHF	TGCAGTGTTGGCAGGGGGCTTTGGGGCAATCAGCCCCAGCATTTT
-	TRBV29-1	TRBD2	TRBJ2-7	CSVEGAGGTSSYEQYF	TGCAGCGTTGAAGGCGCCGGGGGGACGAGCTCCTACGAGCAGTACTTC
-	TRBV12-3/TRBV12-4	-	TRBJ1-6	CASSMTDNSPLHF	TGTGCCAGCAGTATGACCGATAATTCACCCCTCCACTTT
-	TRBV27	-	TRBJ2-3	CANMRWDTQYF	TGTGCCAACATGAGGTGGGATACGCAGTATTTT
-	TRBV20-1	-	TRBJ1-3	CSARDLAASGNTIYF	TGCAGTGCTAGAGATCTGGCGGCCTCTGGAAACACCATATATTTT
few	TRBV21-1	-	TRBJ2-3	CASSNEDTQYF	TGTGCCAGCAGCAATGAAGATACGCAGTATTTT
-	TRBV12-3/TRBV12-4	-	TRBJ1-1	CASSSRGTMNTEAFF	TGTGCCAGCAGTTCCCGCGGGACAATGAACACTGAAGCTTTCTTT
many	TRBV18	TRBD1	TRBJ1-2	CASSPNYRGQGYGYTF	TGTGCCAGCTCACCGAATTACAGGGGGCAAGGCTATGGCTACACCTTC
few	TRBV3-1	TRBD1	TRBJ2-7	CASSQWDRAYEQYF	TGTGCCAGCAGCCAATGGGACAGGGCCTACGAGCAGTACTTC
few	TRBV11-2	-	TRBJ2-5	CASSLGSAVETQYF	TGTGCCAGCAGCTTAGGATCGGCGGTCGAGACCCAGTACTTC
many	TRBV11-2	-	TRBJ2-3	CASSLGIGVHRTDTQYF	TGTGCCAGCAGCTTAGGAATTGGCGTTCATCGGACAGATACGCAGTATTTT
-	TRBV3-1	-	TRBJ2-2	CAGRYEGSGELFF	TGTGCCGGGAGATATGAGGGCAGCGGGGAGCTGTTTTTT
-	TRBV10-2	-	TRBJ1-6	CASNEGYNSPLHF	TGCGCCAGCAACGAGGGTTATAATTCACCCCTCCACTTT
few	TRBV2	-	TRBJ1-2	CASSDLQFSLYGYTF	TGTGCCAGCAGTGATCTACAGTTCTCCCTCTATGGCTACACCTTC
few	TRBV7-2	-	TRBJ2-5	CASSSGPREGTQYF	TGTGCCAGCAGCTCGGGACCGCGGGAAGGCACCCAGTACTTC
-	TRBV7-3	TRBD1	TRBJ2-2	CASSLGQGAGELFF	TGTGCCAGCAGCTTGGGACAGGGGGCCGGGGAGCTGTTTTTT
few	TRBV18	-	TRBJ2-7	CASSPPVSSYEQYF	TGTGCCAGCTCACCACCTGTGAGCTCCTACGAGCAGTACTTC